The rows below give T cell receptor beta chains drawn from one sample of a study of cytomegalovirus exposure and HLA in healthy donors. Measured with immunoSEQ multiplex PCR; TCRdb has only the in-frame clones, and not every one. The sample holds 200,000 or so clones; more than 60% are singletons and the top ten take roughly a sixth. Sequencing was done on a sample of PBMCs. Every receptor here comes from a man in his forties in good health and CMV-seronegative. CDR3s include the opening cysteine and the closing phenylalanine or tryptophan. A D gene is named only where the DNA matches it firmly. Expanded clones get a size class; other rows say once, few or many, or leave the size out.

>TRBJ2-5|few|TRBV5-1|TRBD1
TGCGCCAGCAGCCCCCCGGGACAGGGTTCCGTAGGGACCCAGTACTTC
CASSPPGQGSVGTQYF
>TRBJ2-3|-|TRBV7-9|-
TGTGCCAGCAGCTTACAGATTTCAGATACGCAGTATTTT
CASSLQISDTQYF
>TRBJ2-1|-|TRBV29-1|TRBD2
TGCAGCGTTTCTGGAAAGCGGGGGCGAAACGCCAATGAGCAGTTCTTC
CSVSGKRGRNANEQFF
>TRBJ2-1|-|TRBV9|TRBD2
TGTGCCAGCAGCGTAGGTGGGGGGGGCTACAATGAGCAGTTCTTC
CASSVGGGGYNEQFF
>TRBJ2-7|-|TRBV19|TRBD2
TGTGCCAGTATGGGACTAGCGGTCTACGAGCAGTACTTC
CASMGLAVYEQYF
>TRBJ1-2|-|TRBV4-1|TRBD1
TGCGCCAGCAGCCAAGTGGTCGACAGGGACCACTATGGCTACACCTTC
CASSQVVDRDHYGYTF
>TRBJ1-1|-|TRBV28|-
TGTGCCAGCAGTGCGCCCGGGAGGGGCACTGAAGCTTTCTTT
CASSAPGRGTEAFF
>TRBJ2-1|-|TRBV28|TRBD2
TGTGCCAGCGGGCGTTCGACTAGCGGGAGGTCAAGGGTCGATGAGCAGTTCTTC
CASGRSTSGRSRVDEQFF
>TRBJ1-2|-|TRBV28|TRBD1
TGTGCCAGCACCGCGGACAGGGGGGTCTATGGCTACACCTTC
CASTADRGVYGYTF
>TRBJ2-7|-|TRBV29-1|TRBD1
TGCAGCGTTGAGACAGGGTTGACCTACGAGCAGTACTTC
CSVETGLTYEQYF
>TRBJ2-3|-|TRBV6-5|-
TGTGCCAGCAGTTACGGCGGAAGAAATGGGTGGGATACGCAGTATTTT
CASSYGGRNGWDTQYF
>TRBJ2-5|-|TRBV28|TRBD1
TGTGCCAGCAGCCAGGGCGGGACAGGGGAAGAGACCCAGTACTTC
CASSQGGTGEETQYF
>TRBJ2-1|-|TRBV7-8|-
TGTGCCAGCAGCTTTGTGACTCCCGACAATGAGCAGTTCTTC
CASSFVTPDNEQFF
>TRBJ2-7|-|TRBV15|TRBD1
TGTGCCACCAGCCCTAGGACAGGAGCCTACGAGCAGTACTTC
CATSPRTGAYEQYF
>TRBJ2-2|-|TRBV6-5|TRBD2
TGTGCCAGCAGCCCGCGGGAGGGGAACACCGGGGAGCTGTTTTTT
CASSPREGNTGELFF
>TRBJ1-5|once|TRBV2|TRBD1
TGTGCCAGCACCTCAACAGGGGGATACAATCAGCCCCAGCATTTT
CASTSTGGYNQPQHF
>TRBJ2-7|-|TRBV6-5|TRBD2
TGTGCCAGCAAGGACGGGGGGGGAGAGCAGTACTTC
CASKDGGGEQYF
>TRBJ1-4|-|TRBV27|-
TGTGCCAGCACCTCCTCGGGACTACGAGGCGAAAAACTGTTTTTT
CASTSSGLRGEKLFF
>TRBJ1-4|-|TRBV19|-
TGTGCCAGTAGAGGCAGGATTGAAAAACTGTTTTTT
CASRGRIEKLFF
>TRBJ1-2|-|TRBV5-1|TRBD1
TGCGCCAGCAGCCTGACAGGGTCGGCCTATGGCTACACCTTC
CASSLTGSAYGYTF
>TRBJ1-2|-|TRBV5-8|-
TGTGCCAGCACCCCTGGAATTAGGGGGTATGGCTACACCTTC
CASTPGIRGYGYTF
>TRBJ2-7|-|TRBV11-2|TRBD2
TGTGCCAGCAGTCTCGGGGGGGCGCAACTCTACGAGCAGTACTTC
CASSLGGAQLYEQYF
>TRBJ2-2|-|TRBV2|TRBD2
TGTGCCAGCAGTGCGCGAACTAGCGGGAGGGCGGCAGGGGAGCTGTTTTTT
CASSARTSGRAAGELFF
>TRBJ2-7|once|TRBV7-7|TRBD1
TGTGCCAGCAGCCCGGGACAGGGTTTCGACGAGCAGTACTTC
CASSPGQGFDEQYF
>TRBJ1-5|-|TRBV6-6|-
TGTGCCAGCAGTGGCCAGGGGAAGGCAGCGAATCAGCCCCAGCATTTT
CASSGQGKAANQPQHF
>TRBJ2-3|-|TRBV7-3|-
TGTGCCAGCAGCTGGGGGCGGACTAGCACAGATACGCAGTATTTT
CASSWGRTSTDTQYF
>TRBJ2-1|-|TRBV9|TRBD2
TGTGCCAGCAGCGGTAGCGGGAGCCTCGGTGAGCAGTTCTTC
CASSGSGSLGEQFF
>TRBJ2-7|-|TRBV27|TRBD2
TGTGCCAGCAAATACGGCGGGAGGGCCAACGAGCAGTACTTC
CASKYGGRANEQYF
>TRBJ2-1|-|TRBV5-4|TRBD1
TGTGCCAGCAGCTTCCGGGACAGGGGAGGAAATGAGCAGTTCTTC
CASSFRDRGGNEQFF
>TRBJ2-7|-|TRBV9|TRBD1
TGTGCCAGCAGCGCGACAGGGGGTCGGTACGAGCAGTACTTC
CASSATGGRYEQYF
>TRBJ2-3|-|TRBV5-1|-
TGCGCCAGCAGCTTGGGGGACAACACAGATACGCAGTATTTT
CASSLGDNTDTQYF
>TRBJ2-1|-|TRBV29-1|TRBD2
TGCAGCGTTGAAGGGGGACTACGCCATGAGCAGTTCTTC
CSVEGGLRHEQFF
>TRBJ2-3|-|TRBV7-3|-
TGTGCCAGCAGCCCCACAGTGACAGATACGCAGTATTTT
CASSPTVTDTQYF
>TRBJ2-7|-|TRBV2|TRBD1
TGTGCCAGCATGAAACAGGGGGGCCCCTACGAGCAGTACTTC
CASMKQGGPYEQYF
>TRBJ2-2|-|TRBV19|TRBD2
TGTGCCAGTAGTATAGCCTTCAGCGGGGGCACCGGGGAGCTGTTTTTT
CASSIAFSGGTGELFF
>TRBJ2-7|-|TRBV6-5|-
TGTGCCAGCAGTAGACCTGGACAATATTACGAGCAGTACTTC
CASSRPGQYYEQYF
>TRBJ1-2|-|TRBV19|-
TGTGCCAGTAGCACAGTTGGCTACACCTTC
CASSTVGYTF
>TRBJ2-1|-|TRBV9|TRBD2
TGTGCCAGCAGCGTAGGAAGCGGGGCCACGACTTACAATGAGCAGTTCTTC
CASSVGSGATTYNEQFF
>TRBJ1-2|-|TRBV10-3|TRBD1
TGTGCCATCAGTGAAACAGGGGGTTATGGCTACACCTTC
CAISETGGYGYTF
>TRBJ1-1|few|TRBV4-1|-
TGCGCCAGCAGCCTTCACAGGGCGATGAACACTGAAGCTTTCTTT
CASSLHRAMNTEAFF
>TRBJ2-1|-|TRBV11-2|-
TGTGCCAGCAGCCCTCCAGGGTATCGAAGCTCCTACAATGAGCAGTTCTTC
CASSPPGYRSSYNEQFF
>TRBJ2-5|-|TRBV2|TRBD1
TGTGCCAGCAGTCGACGACAGGGGGGGGATCAAGAGACCCAGTACTTC
CASSRRQGGDQETQYF
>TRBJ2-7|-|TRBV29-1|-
TGCAGCGTTGAGCGAGGGGGATCGAACGAGCAGTACTTC
CSVERGGSNEQYF
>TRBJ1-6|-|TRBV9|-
TGTGCCAGCAGCGTAGTTCCCCCTTTTTATAATTCACCCCTCCACTTT
CASSVVPPFYNSPLHF
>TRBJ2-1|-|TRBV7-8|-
TGTGCCAGCAGCTTCGGCCGGAGGGGATTCTCCTACAATGAGCAGTTCTTC
CASSFGRRGFSYNEQFF
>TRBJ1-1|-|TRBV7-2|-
TGTGCCAGCAGCCCTTTACAGGGAGCCCCTGAAGCTTTCTTT
CASSPLQGAPEAFF
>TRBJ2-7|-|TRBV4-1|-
TGCGCCAGCACCCCTTTCGCCGCCCCTGAGTACGAGCAGTACTTC
CASTPFAAPEYEQYF
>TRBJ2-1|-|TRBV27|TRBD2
TGTGCCAGCAGTTTATTTGGACTAGCGGGAGGGTTTTACAATGAGCAGTTCTTC
CASSLFGLAGGFYNEQFF
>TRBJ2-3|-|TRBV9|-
TGTGCCAGCAGCGCCAGGGGGACTAGCACAGATACGCAGTATTTT
CASSARGTSTDTQYF
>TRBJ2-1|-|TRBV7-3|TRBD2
TGTGCCAGCAGCACATCCGGGACTAGCGATGAGCAGTTCTTC
CASSTSGTSDEQFF
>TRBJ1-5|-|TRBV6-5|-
TGTGCCAGCAGCCCTCGCGGGTCTAGCAATCAGCCCCAGCATTTT
CASSPRGSSNQPQHF
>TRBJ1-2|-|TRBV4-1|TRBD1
TGCGCCAGCAGCCAAAGAGGACAGGTGCAAGGCTACACCTTC
CASSQRGQVQGYTF
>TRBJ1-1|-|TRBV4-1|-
TGCGCCAGCAGCCAGGGGCGACTTGGGGATACTGAAGCTTTCTTT
CASSQGRLGDTEAFF
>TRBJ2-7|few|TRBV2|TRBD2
TGTGCCTCGCGGGGGGGCTACGAGCAGTACTTC
CASRGGYEQYF
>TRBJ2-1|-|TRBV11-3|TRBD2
TGTGCCAGCGATTTCCGCGGGGGGGCATATGAGCAGTTCTTC
CASDFRGGAYEQFF
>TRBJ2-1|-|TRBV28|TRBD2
TGTGCCAGCAGGTCCGGACTAGCGGGTTACAATGAGCAGTTCTTC
CASRSGLAGYNEQFF
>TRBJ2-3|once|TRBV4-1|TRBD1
TGCGCCAGCAGCCAACCCGGGACAGGGCTAAGCACAGATACGCAGTATTTT
CASSQPGTGLSTDTQYF
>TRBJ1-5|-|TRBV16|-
TGTGCCAGCAGCCAATCTGGAGTCTCCTATGGCAATCAGCCCCAGCATTTT
CASSQSGVSYGNQPQHF
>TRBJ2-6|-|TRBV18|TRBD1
TGTGCCAGCTCACCCCAGGACAGGGGGGCCAACGTCCTGACTTTC
CASSPQDRGANVLTF